These 7 T cell receptor beta chains originate from one sample sequenced in a study of CD8 T cells in Susac syndrome. The RNA, about 0.45 to 1 ug, was put through reverse transcription using random hexamers. TCRdb reprocessed the immunoSEQ multiplex PCR reads with MiXCR, giving one entry per CDR3 protein. This repertoire shows 70,000 or so distinct CDR3 sequences, approximately 96% found once; its top ten account for around 0.61%. Sample: CD8+ T cells from PBMCs. All receptors come from a human donor with multiple sclerosis.

This clonotype showed up just once. The chain links TRBV7-3 to TRBJ1-1; D perhaps matches TRBD1 (5 bases). V lost 5 bases to trimming and J lost 1 base, with 11 bases between them. Germline V gene sequence: CDR1 SGHTA, CDR2 FQGTGA. This CDR3 has 14 residues. The CDR3 sequence: CASSQDTSNTEAFF. The CDR3 nucleotides are TGTGCCAGCAGCCAGGACACGTCGAACACTGAAGCTTTCTTT.

The chain is built from TRBV9 and TRBJ2-3, with D perhaps being TRBD1 or TRBD2 (6 bases each). Deletions cut 3 bases from V and 6 bases from J, with 14 bases between. The CDR3 extends over 14 amino acids. Germline-derived CDR1 and CDR2 are SGDLS and YYNGEE. The CDR3 loop reads CASSAWGASDTQYF. In DNA form, the CDR3 reads TGTGCCAGCAGCGCCTGGGGGGCTTCGGATACGCAGTATTTT.

This chain uses TRBV5-1 with TRBJ1-1; 9 positions match TRBD1. Trimming at V came to 4 bases and at J to 1 base, leaving 5 bases not matched to a gene. Germline V gives CDR1 SGHRS, CDR2 YFSETQ. CDR3 length equals 15 residues. As DNA, the CDR3 is TGCGCCAGCAGCCCCTGGGGACAGGGGAACACTGAAGCTTTCTTT. This translates into CASSPWGQGNTEAFF.

The chain is built from TRBV4-1 and TRBJ2-1, with 12 nucleotides matching TRBD1. CDR1 is MGHRA, CDR2 YSYEKL, per germline. With 4 bases clipped from V and 7 bases from J, the junction kept 2 bases outside the gene matches. This CDR3 has 14 residues. The CDR3 spells CASSRDRGLNEQFF. CDR3 DNA sequence: TGCGCCAGCAGCCGGGACAGGGGGCTTAATGAGCAGTTCTTC.

The rearrangement links TRBV20-1 to TRBJ2-7; D not certain. The V end lost 1 base, the J end lost 0 bases, and 7 bases lay between the germline ends. The CDR3 loop spans 13 amino acids. CDR1 and CDR2 from the germline V gene are DFQATT and SNEGSKA (reference sequence). The CDR3 nucleotides read TGCAGTGCTAGAGCGTCAGCCTCCTACGAGCAGTACTTC. Translating gives CSARASASYEQYF.

The chain combines TRBV6-5 with TRBJ2-7, with D possibly matching TRBD2 (5 bases). V lost 0 bases to trimming and J lost 3 bases, with 6 bases between them. This CDR3 comprises 13 residues. The germline gives CDR1 MNHEY, CDR2 SVGAGI. The CDR3 loop reads CASSYSGNYEQYF. The DNA of the CDR3 is TGTGCCAGCAGTTACTCCGGGAACTACGAGCAGTACTTC.

This CDR3 reads CASSKEAARGYEQYF. The CDR3 nucleotides read TGTGCCAGCAGCAAAGAAGCCGCCCGGGGGTACGAGCAGTACTTC. This rearrangement joins TRBV21-1 to TRBJ2-7; the D segment call TRBD1 is taken from the table without a DNA check. TRBV21-1 is termed a pseudogene. The CDR3 is 15 amino acids.